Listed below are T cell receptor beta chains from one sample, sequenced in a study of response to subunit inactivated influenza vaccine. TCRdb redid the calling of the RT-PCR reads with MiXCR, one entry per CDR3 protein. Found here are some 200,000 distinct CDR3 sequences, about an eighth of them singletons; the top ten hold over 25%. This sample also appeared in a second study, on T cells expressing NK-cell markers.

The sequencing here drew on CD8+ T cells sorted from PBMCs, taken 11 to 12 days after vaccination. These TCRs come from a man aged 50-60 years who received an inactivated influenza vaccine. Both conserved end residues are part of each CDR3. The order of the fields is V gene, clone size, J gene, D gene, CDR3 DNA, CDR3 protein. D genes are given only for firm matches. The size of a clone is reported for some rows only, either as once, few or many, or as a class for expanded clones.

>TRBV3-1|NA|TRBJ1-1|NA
TGTGCCAGCAGCCCAGACCCAGTGGGGGACACTGAAGCTTTCTTT
CASSPDPVGDTEAFF
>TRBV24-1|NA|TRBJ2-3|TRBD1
TGTGCCACCAGTGATCCGTCTCCCGGGACAGGGATAATGGGCACAGATACGCAGTATTTT
CATSDPSPGTGIMGTDTQYF
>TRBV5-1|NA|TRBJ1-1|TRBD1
TGCGCCAGCAAGGACAGGGAGTACACTGAAGCTTTCTTT
CASKDREYTEAFF
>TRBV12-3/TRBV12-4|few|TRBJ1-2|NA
TGTGCCAGCAGTTTCCCAGGGGCGGGCGGCTACACCTTC
CASSFPGAGGYTF
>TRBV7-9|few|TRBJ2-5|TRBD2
TGTGCCAGCAGCGACAGGACTAGCGGGAGTGAGACCCAGTACTTC
CASSDRTSGSETQYF
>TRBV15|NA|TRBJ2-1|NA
TGTGCCACCAGCAGAGAACGGCTAGCCCCCTACAATGAGCAGTTCTTC
CATSRERLAPYNEQFF
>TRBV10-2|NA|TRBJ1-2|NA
TGCGCCAGCACCACAGGGCTATCTAACTATGGCTACACCTTC
CASTTGLSNYGYTF
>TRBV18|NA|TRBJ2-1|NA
TGTGCCAGCTCACAAGGGCCCACTAGCTATGAGCAGTTCTTC
CASSQGPTSYEQFF
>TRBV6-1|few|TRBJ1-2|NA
TGTGCCAGCACCCCCATGGAGGGGTCCCCTTATGGCTACACCTTC
CASTPMEGSPYGYTF
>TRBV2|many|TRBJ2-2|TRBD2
TGTGCCAGCAGTGTGCTAGCGGGAGGTCCTACACGCACCGGGGAGCTGTTTTTT
CASSVLAGGPTRTGELFF
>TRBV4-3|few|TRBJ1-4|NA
TGCGCCAGCAGCCACGATATAGCCGAAAAACTGTTTTTT
CASSHDIAEKLFF
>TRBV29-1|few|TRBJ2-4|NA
TGCAGCGTCCTTCCAGGGACGCGTTCCAAAAACATTCAGTACTTC
CSVLPGTRSKNIQYF
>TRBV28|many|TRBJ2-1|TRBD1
TGTGCCAGCAGGCGACAGGGTTCCTACAATGAGCAGTTCTTC
CASRRQGSYNEQFF
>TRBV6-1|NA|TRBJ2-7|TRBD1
TGTGCCAGCAGGCCCCGGACAGGGAGGTACGAGCAGTACTTC
CASRPRTGRYEQYF
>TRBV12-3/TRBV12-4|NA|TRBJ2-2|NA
TGTGCCAGCAGTTCTTTGCTGGGGAACACCGGGGAGCTGTTTTTT
CASSSLLGNTGELFF
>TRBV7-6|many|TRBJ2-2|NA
TGTGCCAGCAGCTTATTGTCAGGGGTCGGCGGGGAGCTGTTTTTT
CASSLLSGVGGELFF
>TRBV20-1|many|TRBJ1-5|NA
TGCAGTGCTAGAGTCATTATTGGGGGTGGCAATCAGCCCCAGCATTTT
CSARVIIGGGNQPQHF
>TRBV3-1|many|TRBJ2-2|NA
TGTGCCAGCAGCCCAGACCCGACAGGCACCGGGGAGCTGTTTTTT
CASSPDPTGTGELFF
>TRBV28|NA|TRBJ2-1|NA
TGTGCCTGCAGACCGGGACACCGGCGCAATGAGCAGTTCTTC
CACRPGHRRNEQFF
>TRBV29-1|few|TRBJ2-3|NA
TGCAGCGTACAACTGGATACGCAGTATTTT
CSVQLDTQYF
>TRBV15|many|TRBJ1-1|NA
TGTGCCACCAGCAGAGCGACAAACACTGAAGCTTTCTTT
CATSRATNTEAFF
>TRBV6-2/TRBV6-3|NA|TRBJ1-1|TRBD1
TGTGCCAGCAGTTACCTCGGGACAGTGAACACTGAAGCTTTCTTT
CASSYLGTVNTEAFF
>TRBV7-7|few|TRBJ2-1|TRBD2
TGTGCCAGCAGCTTAGGGGGTAGCGGGAGTAATGAGCAGTTCTTC
CASSLGGSGSNEQFF
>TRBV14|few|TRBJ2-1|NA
TGTGCCAGCAGCCCCCCTGATGGGAGTGACAATGAGCAGTTCTTC
CASSPPDGSDNEQFF
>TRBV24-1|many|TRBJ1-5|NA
TGTGCCACCAGTGATTCACTGGAGAGCAATCAGCCCCAGCATTTT
CATSDSLESNQPQHF
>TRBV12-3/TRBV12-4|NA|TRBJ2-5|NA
TGTGCTAGCAGTTTAGCGCAACAGGAGACCCAGTACTTC
CASSLAQQETQYF
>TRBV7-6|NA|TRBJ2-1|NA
TGTGCCAGCAGCTTAATGCACAATGAGCAGTTCTTC
CASSLMHNEQFF
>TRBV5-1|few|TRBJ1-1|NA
TGCGCCAGCAGCCCCGGACTCCTCCTGGAGAACACTGAAGCTTTCTTT
CASSPGLLLENTEAFF
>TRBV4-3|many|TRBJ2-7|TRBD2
TGCGCCAGCAGCCAAGGGACTAGCGGGAGAGACGAGCAGTACTTC
CASSQGTSGRDEQYF
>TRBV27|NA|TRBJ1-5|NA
TGTGCCAGCAGTGCAGGGAGACAGCCCCAGCATTTT
CASSAGRQPQHF
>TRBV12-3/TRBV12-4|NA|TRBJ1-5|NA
TGTGCCAGCAGTTTCGAAGGGGCCGGCAATCAGCCCCAGCATTTT
CASSFEGAGNQPQHF
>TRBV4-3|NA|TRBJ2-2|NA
TGCGCCAGCAGCCAACTGACAGCCGGGGAGCTGTTTTTT
CASSQLTAGELFF
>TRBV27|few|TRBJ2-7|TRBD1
TGTGCCAGCAGTTCGTTTCCGGGACAGGGACCTTCCTACGAGCAGTACTTC
CASSSFPGQGPSYEQYF
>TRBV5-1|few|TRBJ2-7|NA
TGCGCCAGCAGCACCGGAGATTCGTCCTACGAGCAGTACTTC
CASSTGDSSYEQYF
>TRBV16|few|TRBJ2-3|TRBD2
TGTGCCAGCAGCTGGACGGGGGGTGCCGCAGATACGCAGTATTTT
CASSWTGGAADTQYF
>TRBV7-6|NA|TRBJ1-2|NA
TGTGCCAGCAGCCCTGCTGCAGGGGACTATGGCTACACCTTC
CASSPAAGDYGYTF
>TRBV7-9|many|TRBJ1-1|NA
TGTGCCAGCAGCTTTTCAGTGAACACTGAAGCTTTCTTT
CASSFSVNTEAFF
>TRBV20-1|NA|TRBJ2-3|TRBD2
TGCAGTGCTAGAGATGTTTATCAGCGGGAGGCCCCAGATACGCAGTATTTT
CSARDVYQREAPDTQYF
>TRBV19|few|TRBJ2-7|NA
TGTGCCAGTAGTATTCAGGCCTCCTACGAGCAGTACTTC
CASSIQASYEQYF
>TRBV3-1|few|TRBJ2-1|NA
TGTGCCAGCAGCCAAGTCCCACTAGATGAGCAGTTCTTC
CASSQVPLDEQFF
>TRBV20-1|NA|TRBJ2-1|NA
TGCAGTGCTAGATCTAGTCAGGGGTACAATGAGCAGTTCTTC
CSARSSQGYNEQFF
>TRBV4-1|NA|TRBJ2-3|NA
TGCGCCAGCAGCCACGGAGGGCGGGACACAGATACGCAGTATTTT
CASSHGGRDTDTQYF
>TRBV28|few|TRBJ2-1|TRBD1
TGTGCCAGCAGTTTACCCAAACAGGGGATGTCCGGTATTGGCAATGAGCAGTTCTTC
CASSLPKQGMSGIGNEQFF
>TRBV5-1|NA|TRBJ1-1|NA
TGCGCCAGCAGCCCCTCGAACCTTGGCACTGAAGCTTTCTTT
CASSPSNLGTEAFF
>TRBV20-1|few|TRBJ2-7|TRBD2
TGCAGTGCTAGCTATCAGGGACTAGCGGAACCCTACGAGCAGTACTTC
CSASYQGLAEPYEQYF
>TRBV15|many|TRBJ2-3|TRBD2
TGTGCCACCAGCAGAGATTTGTTAGCGGCTAGCGGGAGTATGCAGTATTTT
CATSRDLLAASGSMQYF
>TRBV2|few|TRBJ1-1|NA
TGTGCCAGCAGTGAAGCCGGGAATGTGAACGACACTGAAGCTTTCTTT
CASSEAGNVNDTEAFF